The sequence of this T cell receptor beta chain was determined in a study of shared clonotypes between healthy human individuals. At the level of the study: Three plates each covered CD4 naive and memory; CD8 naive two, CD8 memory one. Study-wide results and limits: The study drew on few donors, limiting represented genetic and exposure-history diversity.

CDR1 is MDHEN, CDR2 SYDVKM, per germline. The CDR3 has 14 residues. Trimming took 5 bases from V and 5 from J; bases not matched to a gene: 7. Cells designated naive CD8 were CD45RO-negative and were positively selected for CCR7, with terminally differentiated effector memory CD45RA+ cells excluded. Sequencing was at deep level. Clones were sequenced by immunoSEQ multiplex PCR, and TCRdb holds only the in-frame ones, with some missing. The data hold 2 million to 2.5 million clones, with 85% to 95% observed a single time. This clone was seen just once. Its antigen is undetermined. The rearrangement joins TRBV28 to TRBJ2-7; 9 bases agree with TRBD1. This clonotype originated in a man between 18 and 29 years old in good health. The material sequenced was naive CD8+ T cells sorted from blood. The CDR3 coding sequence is TGTGCCAGCAGTCCGAGGGACAGGGCCCACGAGCAGTACTTC. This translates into CASSPRDRAHEQYF. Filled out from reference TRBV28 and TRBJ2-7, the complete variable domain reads DVKVTQSSRYLVKRTGEKVFLECVQDMDHENMFWYRQDPGLGLRLIYFSYDVKMKEKGDIPEGYSVSREKKERFSLILESASTNQTSMYLCASSPRDRAHEQYFGPGTRLTVT.